Listed below are T cell receptor beta chains from one sample, sequenced in a study of T cells expressing NK-cell markers. TCRdb re-called the 5' RACE reads and catalogs CDR3 proteins one per entry, DNA excluded. The listing records about 400,000 distinct CDR3 sequences. Sequenced sample: blood T cells: a sorted CD56 or NKG2C T cell subset, CD4+ or CD8+ T cells, or bulk PBMC T cells (not recorded which). These receptors originate from a woman aged 45 to 65 in good health. The CDR3 runs from the conserved cysteine through the conserved F or W. Fields, in order: J gene, V gene, CDR3 length, clone size, CDR3 protein. Clone size is stated in some rows and not others, as once, few, many or a class when expanded.

J: TRBJ1-1
V: TRBV6-5
length: 16
size: -
CDR3: CASSYALGQGNTEAFF

J: TRBJ2-3
V: TRBV15
length: 17
size: -
CDR3: CATSRDRREPLRDTQYF

J: TRBJ1-1
V: TRBV27
length: 16
size: -
CDR3: CASSPLGQGFNTEAFF

J: TRBJ2-6
V: TRBV11-2
length: 19
size: -
CDR3: CASSLDTVWGGSGANVLTF

J: TRBJ2-1
V: TRBV30
length: 15
size: -
CDR3: CAWSVGGSSYNEQFF

J: TRBJ1-1
V: TRBV28
length: 15
size: medium-sized
CDR3: CASSLWGGGRTEAFF

J: TRBJ2-1
V: TRBV25-1
length: 17
size: -
CDR3: CASSVHHGLAAYNEQFF

J: TRBJ2-3
V: TRBV24-1
length: 13
size: -
CDR3: CATSDLGRPTQYF

J: TRBJ1-5
V: TRBV30
length: 14
size: -
CDR3: CAWRDQGSGQPQHF

J: TRBJ2-5
V: TRBV5-1
length: 16
size: -
CDR3: CASSPDWGHLKETQYF

J: TRBJ2-4
V: TRBV11-3
length: 14
size: -
CDR3: CASSLPSAKNIQYF

J: TRBJ2-1
V: TRBV29-1
length: 16
size: -
CDR3: CSVALGASTVYNEQFF

J: TRBJ1-5
V: TRBV4-1
length: 13
size: -
CDR3: CASSQDGFQPQHF

J: TRBJ1-2
V: TRBV4-1
length: 13
size: -
CDR3: CASSQATWGGYTF

J: TRBJ2-3
V: TRBV4-2
length: 15
size: -
CDR3: CASSQDPRGTDTQYF

J: TRBJ2-3
V: TRBV7-8
length: 15
size: -
CDR3: CASTSDRGRWGTQYF

J: TRBJ2-2
V: TRBV2
length: 15
size: -
CDR3: CASKGTSGFTGELFF

J: TRBJ2-5
V: TRBV4-1
length: 16
size: -
CDR3: CASSQDTSGVGETQYF

J: TRBJ2-7
V: TRBV7-6
length: 17
size: -
CDR3: CASSPPGQEDRTYEQYF

J: TRBJ2-3
V: TRBV15
length: 19
size: -
CDR3: CATSRDQEMERGFADTQYF

J: TRBJ2-7
V: TRBV12-3/TRBV12-4
length: 16
size: -
CDR3: CASSPSRDWYSYEQYF

J: TRBJ1-1
V: TRBV12-3/TRBV12-4
length: 14
size: -
CDR3: CASSSGQGIAEAFF

J: TRBJ1-1
V: TRBV4-1
length: 14
size: -
CDR3: CASSPTGRDTEAFF

J: TRBJ2-1
V: TRBV29-1
length: 14
size: -
CDR3: CSVIGRKDYNEQFF

J: TRBJ1-3
V: TRBV20-1
length: 16
size: -
CDR3: CSAKATGGTSGNTIYF

J: TRBJ2-6
V: TRBV6-1
length: 18
size: -
CDR3: CASSEDYDSTSGANVLTF

J: TRBJ2-5
V: TRBV7-8
length: 19
size: -
CDR3: CASSLARLAVQPRSETQYF

J: TRBJ2-2
V: TRBV6-4
length: 15
size: -
CDR3: CASSPRTGEAGELFF

J: TRBJ2-5
V: TRBV6-5
length: 12
size: -
CDR3: CASSYGQETQYF

J: TRBJ1-1
V: TRBV7-3
length: 16
size: -
CDR3: CASSSLSMVAALQAFF

J: TRBJ2-7
V: TRBV11-2
length: 14
size: -
CDR3: CASSQQRTDYEQYF

J: TRBJ2-1
V: TRBV5-1
length: 13
size: -
CDR3: CASSFPAWDEQFF

J: TRBJ2-1
V: TRBV5-1
length: 15
size: -
CDR3: CASSLVSGKSSEQFF

J: TRBJ2-1
V: TRBV5-1
length: 15
size: -
CDR3: CASSLIGQGDNEQFF

J: TRBJ2-1
V: TRBV25-1
length: 16
size: -
CDR3: CASSEYGGDWNNEQFF

J: TRBJ2-3
V: TRBV20-1
length: 17
size: -
CDR3: CSARAYRGTTSTDTQYF

J: TRBJ2-5
V: TRBV29-1
length: 12
size: -
CDR3: CSVNRGLETQYF

J: TRBJ2-2
V: TRBV4-1
length: 15
size: -
CDR3: CASSLHPQNTGELFF

J: TRBJ2-3
V: TRBV27
length: 15
size: -
CDR3: CASSLTAPGVDTQYF

J: TRBJ2-1
V: TRBV9
length: 12
size: -
CDR3: CASSATHLEQFF

J: TRBJ2-5
V: TRBV5-1
length: 17
size: -
CDR3: CASSLAFGTGGLETQYF

J: TRBJ2-1
V: TRBV7-9
length: 15
size: -
CDR3: CASSLAGESTNEQFF

J: TRBJ2-1
V: TRBV7-9
length: 15
size: -
CDR3: CASSFGRGGYNEQFF

J: TRBJ2-3
V: TRBV27
length: 16
size: -
CDR3: CASSGLGIFSTDTQYF

J: TRBJ2-7
V: TRBV2
length: 16
size: -
CDR3: CASSEALGVGSYEQYF

J: TRBJ2-1
V: TRBV5-1
length: 16
size: -
CDR3: CASSLNVAGGPREQFF

J: TRBJ1-1
V: TRBV20-1
length: 14
size: -
CDR3: CSATQGLGDTEAFF

J: TRBJ2-7
V: TRBV7-9
length: 13
size: -
CDR3: CASSSSPYYEQYF

J: TRBJ2-5
V: TRBV7-8
length: 17
size: -
CDR3: CASSSPPWINKEETQYF

J: TRBJ2-3
V: TRBV6-5
length: 17
size: -
CDR3: CASSTLRGRPDTDTQYF

J: TRBJ2-1
V: TRBV10-2
length: 12
size: -
CDR3: CASSAPPDEQFF

J: TRBJ2-4
V: TRBV18
length: 19
size: -
CDR3: CASSPPRELGQLAKNIQYF

J: TRBJ2-1
V: TRBV12-3/TRBV12-4
length: 14
size: -
CDR3: CASSFSVSGDEQFF

J: TRBJ2-1
V: TRBV9
length: 17
size: -
CDR3: CASSVVWGGLAGGEQFF

J: TRBJ2-1
V: TRBV14
length: 16
size: -
CDR3: CASSQGSSAFYNEQFF